Listed below are T cell receptor beta chains from one sample, sequenced in a study of cytomegalovirus exposure and HLA in healthy donors. Profiled with immunoSEQ multiplex PCR; TCRdb holds only in-frame clones, not every one. The sample spans some 140,000 clones; the ten largest clones claim 1.5% to 2%. Source material: PBMCs. The receptors stem from a woman aged 60 to 75 in good health and CMV-seronegative. CDR3s include the opening cysteine and the closing phenylalanine or tryptophan. The D gene is left open where the match is weak.

V gene	J gene	D gene	CDR3 protein	CDR3 DNA
TRBV6-1	TRBJ2-2	TRBD2	CASQRTSGTGELFF	TGTGCCAGCCAAAGGACTAGCGGCACCGGGGAGCTGTTTTTT
TRBV11-2	TRBJ2-7	TRBD2	CASSSSGTSSHEQYF	TGTGCCAGCAGCTCCTCCGGGACTAGCAGCCACGAGCAGTACTTC
TRBV10-2	TRBJ2-2	TRBD1	CASSSGGSRESGELFF	TGCGCCAGCAGCTCAGGGGGCTCTCGAGAAAGCGGGGAGCTGTTTTTT
TRBV5-1	TRBJ1-5	NA	CASSLEGASNQPQHF	TGCGCCAGCAGCTTGGAAGGGGCAAGCAATCAGCCCCAGCATTTT
TRBV10-3	TRBJ1-1	NA	CAISDPDTSNTEAFF	TGTGCCATCAGTGACCCGGACACTTCGAACACTGAAGCTTTCTTT
TRBV19	TRBJ1-1	NA	CASSPEQGSSTEAFF	TGTGCCAGTAGCCCAGAACAGGGATCGAGCACTGAAGCTTTCTTT
TRBV28	TRBJ1-1	TRBD1	CASSNRGFSEAFF	TGTGCCAGCAGTAACAGGGGATTCTCTGAAGCTTTCTTT
TRBV28	TRBJ2-7	NA	CASSSPGGARYSYEQYF	TGTGCCAGCAGTTCCCCCGGTGGTGCTAGATACTCCTACGAGCAGTACTTC
TRBV28	TRBJ1-6	NA	CASSPSGGGHSPLHF	TGTGCCAGCAGCCCTAGTGGGGGGGGACATTCACCCCTCCACTTT
TRBV4-2	TRBJ2-1	TRBD2	CASREGRAEQFF	TGTGCCAGCAGGGAAGGGAGGGCTGAGCAGTTCTTC